The T cell receptor (beta chain) described here comes from a study of shared clonotypes between healthy human individuals. Sequenced by immunoSEQ multiplex PCR; TCRdb stores in-frame clones only, minus some. Among some 2.3 million clones, 85% to 95% were seen once, and the ten largest hold 0.39%. V lost 0 bases and J 3 bases, leaving 13 bases between the germline ends. The length of the CDR3 is 15 residues. Looked up from germline, CDR1 is SGHRS and CDR2 is YFSETQ. On this clone itself: The antigen is undetermined. The sample carries other DNA sequences with the same CDR3.

The study's findings and limits: It was only blood that was sampled, and tissue repertoires likely differ. There were few donors, and this limited the genetic and exposure-history diversity represented. Large sequencing depth failed to make sorted-subset sequencing complete, rarefaction showed.

The specimen sequenced was naive CD4+ T cells from PBMCs. As for subset: CD45RA+ positively selected. The chain uses TRBV5-1 and TRBJ2-7; no clear D gene. The clonotype was recovered from a man younger than 35 in good health. Some clones in this sample may be carry-over from other donors' samples. The CDR3 reads CASSLEAVPSYEQYF. The CDR3, as DNA: TGCGCCAGCAGCTTGGAGGCAGTCCCAAGCTACGAGCAGTACTTC. The whole variable domain, filled in from reference TRBV5-1 and TRBJ2-7, reads KAGVTQTPRYLIKTRGQQVTLSCSPISGHRSVSWYQQTPGQGLQFLFEYFSETQRNKGNFPGRFSGRQFSNSRSEMNVSTLELGDSALYLCASSLEAVPSYEQYFGPGTRLTVT.